This T cell receptor (beta chain) was observed in a study of T cells in women clearing cervical HPV infection. Background on the study: For cases, blood was sampled a median around 140 days after lesion detection, interquartile range about 80 to 220 days.

HPV was found by MY09/MY11 PCR and dot-blot genotyping. Findings of the study overall: Effector/memory and HPV-specific T cells were not isolated, and association timing is unknown. CIN3+ cases had significantly higher TCR repertoire richness than controls, but evenness did not differ.

Looked up from germline, CDR1 is LNHDA and CDR2 is SQIVND (reference sequence). Trimming stripped 7 bases from V and 0 bases from J, with 15 bases between. The CDR3 length is 15 residues. TCRdb's copy holds only in-frame clones and misses some; the assay was immunoSEQ multiplex PCR. This table lists under 50,000 clones. As regards this clone: The antigen is undetermined. Sequencing ends 3 residues short of the CDR3 end; the germline J gene provides the rest.

The receptor's source is a woman between 18 and 70 years old with a cervical HPV16 infection that either progressed to CIN3+ or cleared (not recorded which). The source material was blood buffy coat. This chain joins TRBV19 and TRBJ1-2; the D gene is possibly TRBD1 (6 bases). CDR3 region: CASIPTGRTNYGYTF. CDR3 bases read: TGTGCCAGTATTCCGACAGGAAGGACTAACTATGGC.